Listed below are T cell receptor beta chains from one sample, sequenced in a study of radiotherapy plus CTLA-4 blockade in lung cancer. Clones were read by immunoSEQ multiplex PCR, and TCRdb kept only the in-frame ones, dropping some. The sample includes 90,000 to 130,000 clones, approximately 77% seen only once; the top ten take about 3.3%. The specimen comprised peripheral blood, sampled from a patient treated with radiotherapy plus ipilimumab. The receptor set was obtained from a human donor with non-small cell lung cancer that progressed on radiotherapy plus ipilimumab. Some clones in this sample may be carry-over from other donors' samples. Both conserved end residues are part of each CDR3. Each record gives: D gene, V gene, J gene, CDR3 protein. A D gene is named only where the DNA matches it firmly.

>-|TRBV5-1|TRBJ2-2
CASSLAGTANTGELFF
>TRBD1|TRBV7-2|TRBJ1-2
CASSSTGTGGLGYTF
>-|TRBV7-9|TRBJ1-5
CASSLGRSNQPQHF
>TRBD1|TRBV5-1|TRBJ2-2
CASSTSRQGSGELFF
>TRBD1|TRBV27|TRBJ2-7
CASGWGTGLYEQYF
>-|TRBV5-1|TRBJ2-7
CASRFAWGSGEQYF
>TRBD1|TRBV27|TRBJ1-2
CASSTGVNGYTF
>-|TRBV28|TRBJ1-1
CASSLPPGGNTEAFF
>-|TRBV7-2|TRBJ1-5
CASSLMVGINQPQHF
>-|TRBV7-9|TRBJ2-1
CASSLVGENEQFF
>-|TRBV4-3|TRBJ1-1
CASSHLFDSRNTEAFF
>TRBD2|TRBV29-1|TRBJ2-7
CSVDGGNPDGEQYF
>-|TRBV10-3|TRBJ1-4
CAISEPRNEKLFF
>TRBD1|TRBV30|TRBJ2-4
CAWSVGTGGPNIQYF
>TRBD2|TRBV18|TRBJ2-5
CASSPRTGGGQETQYF
>TRBD1|TRBV5-1|TRBJ1-4
CASSLEGQNEKLFF
>-|TRBV4-2|TRBJ1-5
CASSHMSPLGNQPQHF
>TRBD1|TRBV7-9|TRBJ1-2
CASSTRDSYGYTF
>TRBD1|TRBV5-1|TRBJ2-5
CASSLTGGSETQYF
>-|TRBV7-2|TRBJ2-5
CASSRQRARETQYF
>-|TRBV7-8|TRBJ1-1
CASSQGHSNTEAFF
>-|TRBV18|TRBJ1-6
CASSPSGVINSPLHF
>-|TRBV7-6|TRBJ1-2
CASSSTTGGNYGYTF
>TRBD2|TRBV5-6|TRBJ2-1
CASSFGAGGYNEQFF
>-|TRBV4-3|TRBJ2-2
CASSQLRGFPFGELFF
>TRBD2|TRBV10-3|TRBJ2-1
CAISVLGGGAVNEQFF